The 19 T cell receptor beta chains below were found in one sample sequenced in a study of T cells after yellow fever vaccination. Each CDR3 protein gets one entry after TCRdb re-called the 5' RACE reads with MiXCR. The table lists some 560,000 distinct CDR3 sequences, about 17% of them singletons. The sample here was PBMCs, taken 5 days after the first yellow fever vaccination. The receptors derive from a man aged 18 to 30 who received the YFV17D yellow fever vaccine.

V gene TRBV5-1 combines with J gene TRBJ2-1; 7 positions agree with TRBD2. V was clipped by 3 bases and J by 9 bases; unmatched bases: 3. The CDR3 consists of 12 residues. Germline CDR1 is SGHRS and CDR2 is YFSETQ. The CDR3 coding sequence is TGCGCCAGCAGCTCAATAGCGGGTGAGCAGTTCTTC. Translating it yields CASSSIAGEQFF.

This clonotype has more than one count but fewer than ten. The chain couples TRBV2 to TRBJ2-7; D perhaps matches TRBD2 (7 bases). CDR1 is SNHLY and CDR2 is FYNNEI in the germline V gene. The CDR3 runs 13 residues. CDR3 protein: CAGRGGRPGEQYF. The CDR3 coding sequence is TGTGCGGGGAGGGGGGGCCGCCCTGGAGAGCAGTACTTC.

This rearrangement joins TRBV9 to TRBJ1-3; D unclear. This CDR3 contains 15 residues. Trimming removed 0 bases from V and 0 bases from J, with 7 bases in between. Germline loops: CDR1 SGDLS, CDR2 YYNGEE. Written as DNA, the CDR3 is TGTGCCAGCAGCGTAGCTTCGGCCTCTGGAAACACCATATATTTT. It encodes CASSVASASGNTIYF. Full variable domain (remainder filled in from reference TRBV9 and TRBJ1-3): DSGVTQTPKHLITATGQRVTLRCSPRSGDLSVYWYQQSLDQGLQFLIQYYNGEERAKGNILERFSAQQFPDLHSELNLSSLELGDSALYFCASSVASASGNTIYFGEGSWLTVV.

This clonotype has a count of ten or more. CDR3 loop: CASSPSGGRDTDTQYF. The DNA of the CDR3 is TGTGCCAGCAGCCCTAGCGGGGGGCGGGACACAGATACGCAGTATTTT. The chain is built from TRBV5-6 and TRBJ2-3; TRBD2 aligns across 11 bases. V shed 4 bases and J 2 bases; nucleotides not matched to a gene: 6. The CDR3 covers 16 residues. In germline, CDR1 is SGHDT, CDR2 YYEEEE.

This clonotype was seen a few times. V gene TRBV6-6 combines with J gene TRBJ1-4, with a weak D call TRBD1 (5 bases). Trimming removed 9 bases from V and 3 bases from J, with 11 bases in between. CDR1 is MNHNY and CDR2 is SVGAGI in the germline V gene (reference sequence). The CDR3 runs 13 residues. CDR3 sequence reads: CASEGSANEKLFF. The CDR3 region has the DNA TGTGCCAGTGAGGGGTCGGCTAATGAAAAACTGTTTTTT.

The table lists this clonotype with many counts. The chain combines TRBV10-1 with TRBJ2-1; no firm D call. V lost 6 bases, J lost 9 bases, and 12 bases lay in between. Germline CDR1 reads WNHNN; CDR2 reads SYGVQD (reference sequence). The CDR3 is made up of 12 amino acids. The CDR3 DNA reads TGCGCCAGCAGCGACCCCGGACGTGAGCAGTTCTTC. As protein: CASSDPGREQFF.

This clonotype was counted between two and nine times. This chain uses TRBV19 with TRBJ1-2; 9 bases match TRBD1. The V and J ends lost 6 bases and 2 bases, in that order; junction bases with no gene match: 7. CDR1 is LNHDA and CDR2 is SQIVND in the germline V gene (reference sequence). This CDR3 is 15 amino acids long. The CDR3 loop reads CASRPDRGSNYGYTF. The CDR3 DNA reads TGTGCCAGTAGACCGGACAGGGGTAGCAACTATGGCTACACCTTC.

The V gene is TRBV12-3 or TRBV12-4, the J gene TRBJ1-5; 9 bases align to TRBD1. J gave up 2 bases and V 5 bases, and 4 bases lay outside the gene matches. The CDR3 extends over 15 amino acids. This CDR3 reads CASSAQGAGNQPQHF. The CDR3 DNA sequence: TGTGCCAGCAGTGCACAGGGGGCTGGCAATCAGCCCCAGCATTTT.

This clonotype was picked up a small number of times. The CDR3 DNA sequence: TGCGCCAGCAGCTCGACGCCGCGGGGGGGCCGTGAGACCCAGTACTTC. Translating it yields CASSSTPRGGRETQYF. The chain joins TRBV5-1 to TRBJ2-5, with 9 bases matching TRBD2. The CDR3 totals 16 residues. Germline CDR1 reads SGHRS; CDR2 reads YFSETQ. With 3 bases clipped from V and 5 bases from J, the junction kept 11 bases outside the gene matches.

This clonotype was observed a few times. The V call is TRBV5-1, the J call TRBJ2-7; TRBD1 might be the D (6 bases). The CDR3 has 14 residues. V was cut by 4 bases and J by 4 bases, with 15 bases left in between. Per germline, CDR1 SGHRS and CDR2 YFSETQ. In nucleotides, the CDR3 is TGCGCCAGCAGCCCGCGGGCAGGGGCTTACGAGCAGTACGTC. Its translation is CASSPRAGAYEQYV.

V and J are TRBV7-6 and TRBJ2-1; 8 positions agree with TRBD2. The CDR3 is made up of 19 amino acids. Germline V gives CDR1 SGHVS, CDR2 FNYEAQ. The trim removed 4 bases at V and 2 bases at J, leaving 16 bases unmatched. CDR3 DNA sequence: TGTGCCAGCAGCTCCCGACCTTTTGGCGGGGGGTCTGCCTACAATGAGCAGTTCTTC. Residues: CASSSRPFGGGSAYNEQFF.

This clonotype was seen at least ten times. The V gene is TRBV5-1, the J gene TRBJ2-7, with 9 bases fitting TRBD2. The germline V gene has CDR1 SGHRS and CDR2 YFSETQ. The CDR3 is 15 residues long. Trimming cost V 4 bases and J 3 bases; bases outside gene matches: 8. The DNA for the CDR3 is TGCGCCAGCAGCGCCGGACTAGCGACCTTCTACGAGCAGTACTTC. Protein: CASSAGLATFYEQYF.

The CDR3 here is CASSLYREYEQYF. The CDR3 DNA reads TGTGCCAGCAGCTTATACAGGGAGTACGAGCAGTACTTC. The chain uses TRBV7-9 and TRBJ2-7; weak D call: TRBD1 (6 bases). This CDR3 spans 13 amino acids. The germline V gene encodes CDR1 SEHNR and CDR2 FQNEAQ (reference sequence). Trimming stripped 2 bases from V and 4 bases from J, with 9 bases between.

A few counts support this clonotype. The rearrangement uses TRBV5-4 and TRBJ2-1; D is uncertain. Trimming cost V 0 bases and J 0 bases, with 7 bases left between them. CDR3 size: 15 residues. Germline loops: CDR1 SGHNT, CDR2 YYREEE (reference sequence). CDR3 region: CASSLGRISYNEQFF. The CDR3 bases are TGTGCCAGCAGCTTGGGGCGAATCTCCTACAATGAGCAGTTCTTC.

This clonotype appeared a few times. The CDR3 reads CASSQDLFPNQPQHF. CDR3 in DNA: TGTGCCAGCAGCCAAGACTTATTCCCGAATCAGCCCCAGCATTTT. The genes are TRBV4-2 and TRBJ1-5; no definite D call. Germline values: CDR1 LGHNA, CDR2 YNFKEQ. The CDR3 consists of 15 residues. Trimming stripped 0 bases from V and 4 bases from J, with 10 bases between.

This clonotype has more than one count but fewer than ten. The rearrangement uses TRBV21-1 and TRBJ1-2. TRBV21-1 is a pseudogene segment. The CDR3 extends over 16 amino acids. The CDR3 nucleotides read TGTGCCAGCAATACCCGAAGAGGCCTCTGTTCTAGAGGCTACACCTTC. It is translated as CASNTRRGLCSRGYTF.

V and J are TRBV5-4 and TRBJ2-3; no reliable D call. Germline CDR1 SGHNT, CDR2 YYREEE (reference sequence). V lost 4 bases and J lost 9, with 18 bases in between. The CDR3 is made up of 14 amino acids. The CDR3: CASSPGMVPRTQYF. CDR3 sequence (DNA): TGTGCCAGCAGCCCTGGAATGGTGCCCAGGACGCAGTATTTT.

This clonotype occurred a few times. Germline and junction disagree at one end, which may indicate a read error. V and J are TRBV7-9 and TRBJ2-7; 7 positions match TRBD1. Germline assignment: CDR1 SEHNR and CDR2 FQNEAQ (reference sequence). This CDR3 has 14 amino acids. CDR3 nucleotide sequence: TGTGCCAGCACCGAACAGGGGCCATCCTACGGGCAGTACTTC. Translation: CASTEQGPSYGQYF.

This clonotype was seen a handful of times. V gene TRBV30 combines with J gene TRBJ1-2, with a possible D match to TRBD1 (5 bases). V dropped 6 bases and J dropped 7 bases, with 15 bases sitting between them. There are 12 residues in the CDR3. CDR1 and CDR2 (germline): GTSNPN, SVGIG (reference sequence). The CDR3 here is CACPVGGSGYTF. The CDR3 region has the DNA TGTGCCTGCCCCGTGGGGGGAAGTGGCTACACCTTC.